This TCR beta chain was recorded in a study of T-cell reconstitution after alpha-beta-depleted transplantation in children. The study, taken as a whole, reports: High day-60 TCRbeta diversity in some patients came from surviving recipient T cells and thymic progenitors. It was reported that alpha-beta T cells came from several hundred expanded graft clones (about two months after transplant). One year post-transplant, T-cell counts and diversity were largely derived from T cells produced anew.

This clonotype was counted between two and nine times. Its target is not known. A library of TCRbeta sequences, prepared with unique molecular identifiers, was generated. TCRdb re-analysed the PCR reads in MiXCR, keeping a single row per CDR3 protein. Of around 450,000 distinct CDR3 sequences listed, roughly a tenth were seen once; the top ten hold just over 2%. V was clipped by 3 bases and J by 6 bases, with 12 bases between them. The CDR3 is 12 residues long. Germline CDR1 DFQATT, CDR2 SNEGSKA (reference sequence). The V call is TRBV20-1, the J call TRBJ2-7; the D is unclear. Sample: PBMCs, taken before TCRalphabeta/CD19-depleted stem cell transplant. The receptor comes from a child aged 2 to 10 with inherited bone marrow failure, due to receive a stem cell transplant. In DNA form, the CDR3 reads TGCAGTGCTAGGACCAGATTTGGCGAGCAGTACTTC. This encodes CSARTRFGEQYF.